Listed here are 21 T cell receptor beta chains from one sample, sequenced in a study of shared clonotypes between healthy human individuals. Produced via immunoSEQ multiplex PCR; TCRdb's table is partial and in-frame only. Among over a million clones listed, approximately 78% were seen once. Material: memory CD4+ T cells from PBMCs. Subset given: CD45RA-negative fraction. These receptors were obtained from a man between 18 and 35 years old in good health. Some clones in this sample may be carry-over from other donors' samples.

CDR3: CASSMGTTSGYTF. CDR3 sequence (DNA): TGTGCCAGTAGTATGGGGACGACCTCTGGCTACACCTTC. The chain recombines TRBV19 with TRBJ1-2; TRBD1 is a possible D gene (5 bases). From germline, CDR1 is LNHDA and CDR2 SQIVND (reference sequence). The CDR3 spans 13 residues. V lost 3 bases to trimming and J lost 7 bases, with 12 bases between them.

As regards this clone: The same CDR3 arises from other DNA sequences in this sample as well. The chain employs TRBV5-1 and TRBJ1-5; unclear D gene. CDR1 SGHRS and CDR2 YFSETQ come from the germline V gene. This CDR3 region has 14 residues. With 0 bases removed from V and 0 bases from J, the gap between germline ends came to 4 bases. The CDR3 sequence is CASSLEGSNQPQHF. The CDR3 region has the DNA TGCGCCAGCAGCTTGGAAGGTAGCAATCAGCCCCAGCATTTT.

The sample holds a few counts of this clone. The CDR3 sequence is CSAMPGQGSYEQYF. CDR3 in DNA: TGCAGCGCCATGCCGGGACAGGGGTCTTACGAGCAGTACTTC. The rearrangement links TRBV29-1 to TRBJ2-7, with 10 bases that match TRBD1. V lost 7 bases, J lost 4 bases, and 10 bases stayed unmatched. Germline loops: CDR1 SQVTM, CDR2 ANQGSEA. The CDR3 runs 14 residues.

This clone was observed a single time. The gene calls are TRBV2 and TRBJ2-3; 10 nucleotides line up with TRBD1. Looked up from germline, CDR1 is SNHLY and CDR2 is FYNNEI. The CDR3 contains 15 residues. Trimming took 5 bases from V and 2 from J; bases not matched to a gene: 4. The DNA for the CDR3 is TGTGCCAGCAGTAGGGACAGGGGAAACACAGATACGCAGTATTTT. Protein sequence: CASSRDRGNTDTQYF.

To note about this clone: Other DNA sequences within the sample encode an identical CDR3. V is TRBV5-1 and J is TRBJ1-5; the D gene is possibly TRBD1 (6 bases). Germline lookup yields CDR1 SGHRS and CDR2 YFSETQ. V was clipped by 0 bases and J by 2 bases, with 12 bases between them. The CDR3 spans 16 residues. CDR3 nucleotide sequence: TGCGCCAGCAGCTTGGACCCCTCAGGGGGCAATCAGCCCCAGCATTTT. As protein: CASSLDPSGGNQPQHF.

The genes are TRBV5-1 and TRBJ2-3, with D perhaps TRBD1 or TRBD2 (5 bases each). CDR1 is SGHRS and CDR2 is YFSETQ in the germline V gene. CDR3 size: 16 residues. Trimming shortened V by 0 bases and J by 1 base, and 12 bases separated the two germline ends. The CDR3 DNA follows: TGCGCCAGCAGCTTGGGAGCAGGGCGGGGCACAGATACGCAGTATTTT. It is translated as CASSLGAGRGTDTQYF.

This chain joins TRBV29-1 and TRBJ2-3; no reliable D call. V was trimmed by 4 bases and J by 4 bases, leaving 9 bases between them. The CDR3 runs to 12 residues. Germline V gene data show CDR1 as SQVTM and CDR2 as ANQGSEA. The CDR3 nucleotides are TGCAGCGTTGGACCCGCCTCAGATACGCAGTATTTT. It specifies CSVGPASDTQYF.

The chain combines TRBV7-9 with TRBJ2-3, with 7 bases aligning to TRBD2. The CDR3 extends over 14 amino acids. The junction had 4 bases not matched to a gene; V was cut back by 5 bases and J by 2 bases. Germline V lookup: CDR1 SEHNR, CDR2 FQNEAQ (reference sequence). Written as DNA, the CDR3 is TGTGCCAGCAGCCTGACTAGCCCCACAGATACGCAGTATTTT. It specifies CASSLTSPTDTQYF.

This rearrangement joins TRBV7-2 to TRBJ2-3; 7 bases fit TRBD1. With V trimmed by 5 bases and J by 3 bases, 8 bases remained unmatched. The CDR3 extends over 15 amino acids. Germline V gene data show CDR1 as SGHTA and CDR2 as FQGNSA. The CDR3 here is CASSGQVVVTDTQYF. As DNA, the CDR3 is TGTGCCAGCAGCGGACAGGTAGTGGTGACAGATACGCAGTATTTT.

Comment on this clone: A much bigger clone sits one base away, suggesting this may be a read error. This chain links TRBV4-3 with TRBJ2-7, with 12 bases lining up with TRBD1. Germline CDR1 is LGHNA and CDR2 is YSLEER. CDR3 length: 13 amino acids. The V and J ends lost 4 bases and 6 bases, in that order; junction bases with no gene match: 1. The CDR3 DNA sequence: TGCGCCAGCAGCCGGGACAGGGGGCGCGAGCAGTACTTC. Its translation: CASSRDRGREQYF.

CDR3 nucleotide sequence: TGTGCCAGCAGCTTGATGGGCAGGTTCACAGATACGCAGTATTTT. Amino acids: CASSLMGRFTDTQYF. This chain connects TRBV11-3 to TRBJ2-3, with D unresolved. CDR3 length equals 15 residues. CDR1 and CDR2 from the germline V gene are SGHNT and YENEEA. Trimming took 3 bases from V and 2 from J, leaving 12 bases between them.

This rearrangement joins TRBV2 to TRBJ2-1; 7 nucleotides align to TRBD2. V trimming: 6 bases; J trimming: 2 bases; junction bases outside the gene matches: 7. The CDR3 sequence is 15 residues long. The germline V gene encodes CDR1 SNHLY and CDR2 FYNNEI. CDR3 sequence: CASSASGRAYNEQFF. The CDR3 nucleotides are TGTGCCAGCAGCGCATCAGGGAGGGCCTACAATGAGCAGTTCTTC.

V and J are TRBV7-2 and TRBJ2-1, with 7 bases matching TRBD2. The germline gives CDR1 SGHTA, CDR2 FQGNSA. V shed 4 bases, J shed 7 bases, and the junction held 7 bases outside the gene matches. The CDR3 is 14 residues long. Written as DNA, the CDR3 is TGTGCCAGCAGCTCGGGAGGTGTTATTAATGAGCAGTTCTTC. Protein: CASSSGGVINEQFF.

The DNA for the CDR3 is TGTGCCAGCAGTCGTGCCGGGACAGGGATCCACGAGCAGTACTTC. Protein: CASSRAGTGIHEQYF. The V and J genes are TRBV5-4 and TRBJ2-7; 9 positions match TRBD1. There are 15 residues in the CDR3. V lost 5 bases and J lost 5; bases outside the gene matches: 11. Germline CDR1 and CDR2: SGHNT and YYREEE (reference sequence).

This chain connects TRBV18 to TRBJ2-3; D possibly corresponds to TRBD2 (6 bases). Trimming removed 6 bases from V and 0 bases from J, with 16 bases in between. The CDR3 runs 16 residues. Germline V CDR1 and CDR2: KGHSH, LQKENI. This CDR3 is CASSRYLADSTDTQYF. CDR3 nucleotides: TGTGCCAGCTCCCGTTATTTAGCGGATAGCACAGATACGCAGTATTTT.

The CDR3 DNA reads as TGTGCCAGCATCACTCATGGTAGGACGCCCCACTACGAGCAGTACTTC. Encoded protein: CASITHGRTPHYEQYF. The chain carries TRBV14 and TRBJ2-7; the D is unclear. V lost 7 bases and J lost 3, with 22 bases in between. The CDR3 runs 16 residues. CDR1 and CDR2 (germline): SGHDN, FVKESK.

The chain has TRBV5-4 and TRBJ2-7; 9 positions agree with TRBD1. Per the germline V gene, CDR1 is SGHNT and CDR2 is YYREEE (reference sequence). The CDR3 covers 15 residues. The V gene end was trimmed by 4 bases and the J gene end by 6 bases; junction bases not matched to a gene: 11. The CDR3 sequence is CASSQTGTGNGEQYF. In nucleotides, the CDR3 is TGTGCCAGCAGCCAGACCGGGACAGGGAATGGCGAGCAGTACTTC. The entire variable domain, with the rest obtained from reference TRBV5-4 and TRBJ2-7, is as follows: ETGVTQSPTHLIKTRGQQVTLRCSSQSGHNTVSWYQQALGQGPQFIFQYYREEENGRGNFPPRFSGLQFPNYSSELNVNALELDDSALYLCASSQTGTGNGEQYFGPGTRLTVT.

This clone was seen repeatedly, ten times or more. This chain joins TRBV18 and TRBJ2-5; 9 bases are a match to TRBD1. Germline V gene sequence: CDR1 KGHSH, CDR2 LQKENI. This CDR3 contains 16 residues. V lost 2 bases to trimming and J lost 5 bases; unmatched junction nucleotides: 9. The CDR3 DNA is TGTGCCAGCTCACCAATCCAGGGACAGGGTCAGGAGACCCAGTACTTC. It is translated as CASSPIQGQGQETQYF.

V is TRBV2 and J is TRBJ1-6, with 8 nucleotides matching TRBD1. The CDR3 extends over 14 amino acids. V gave up 5 bases and J gave up 12 bases; unmatched junction bases: 9. CDR1 and CDR2 (germline): SNHLY, FYNNEI. CDR3 bases: TGTGCCAGCAGTATGGACAGGGCCTATGGACCCCTCCACTTT. Protein: CASSMDRAYGPLHF. The variable domain in full, with the rest retrieved from reference TRBV2 and TRBJ1-6, is EPEVTQTPSHQVTQMGQEVILRCVPISNHLYFYWYRQILGQKVEFLVSFYNNEISEKSEIFDDQFSVERPDGSNFTLKIRSTKLEDSAMYFCASSMDRAYGPLHFGNGTRLTVT.

The rearrangement uses TRBV6-6 and TRBJ2-7; no clear D gene. Looked up from germline, CDR1 is MNHNY and CDR2 is SVGAGI (reference sequence). The V end lost 6 bases, the J end lost 6 bases, and 18 bases lay between the germline ends. The length of the CDR3 is 14 residues. CDR3 amino acids: CASRHSLSPAEQYF. CDR3 DNA: TGTGCCAGCAGACACAGCCTTAGTCCCGCCGAGCAGTACTTC.

The chain is built from TRBV2 and TRBJ2-5; TRBD1 agrees at 7 bases. This CDR3 is 14 amino acids long. J lost 5 bases, V lost 6 bases, and 9 bases had no gene match. CDR1 SNHLY and CDR2 FYNNEI come from the germline V gene. DNA for the CDR3: TGTGCCAGCAGCGCAGACAGGGTTGGCGAGACCCAGTACTTC. It codes for CASSADRVGETQYF.